The sequence of this T cell receptor (beta chain) was determined in a study of neurological immune-mediated disorders (dated by TCRdb to between 2018 and 2020). Notes on the research overall: Peripheral blood TCR-beta repertoires from patients with HTLV-I-associated myelopathy (HAM/TSP), patients with multiple sclerosis, and healthy controls were compared in the study using UMI-based sequencing. Of the approximately 70 subjects in the cohort, around 15 were HAM/TSP patients, some 35 were multiple sclerosis patients, and about 20 were healthy controls. Alongside PBMC samples, the set of approximately 100 TCR-beta libraries contained longitudinal samples, technical triplicates, and paired CD4+ and CD8+ T-cell subsets that had been sorted.

Blood bank volunteers in Maryland, USA served as the healthy controls. Unsorted PBMC libraries were generated from 2 million PBMCs stored in RNAlater at -80 °C until RNA extraction. PBMCs were separated from peripheral blood using Ficoll-Hypaque density gradient centrifugation and then cryopreserved in liquid nitrogen. General findings and caveats noted by the study authors: No identical CDR3 amino acid sequences were shared among expanded clones across subjects, suggesting private TCR-beta repertoires in all groups. TCR clonal expansion was highest in HAM/TSP patients and lowest in MS patients, with MS patients falling below even healthy controls.

cDNA was synthesized by template-switch 5'RACE using a primer carrying a 10-nucleotide random unique molecular identifier by which each TCR transcript was tagged. Each sequencing run produced over 190 million TCR-beta sequences covering 15-18 subjects. The RNeasy kit was used to extract total RNA. The KAPA Real-time Library Amplification kit was used to amplify TCR-beta VDJ regions with primers targeting the TCR constant region and the 5'RACE anchor. Sample indexes and Illumina adaptors were added in a first PCR, after which library yield was increased in a second PCR. After purification with Ampure beads, the TCR product of roughly 650 bp was size-selected on a 2% E-gel SizeSelection system. Before pooling, library quality was checked on a Bioanalyzer, concentration was measured with Qubit, and libraries were quantified with the Kapa Library Quantification kit. Paired-end 2 x 150 bp sequencing of the libraries was performed on an Illumina HiSeq 2500. To increase sequence diversity, roughly 24-32% phiX was spiked into each library pool. The paper's processing steps were these. The quality-filtered reads were processed with the UMI-based MiGEC pipeline, whose error correction step removed more than 90% of the raw TCR sequences. IMGT germline references were used for alignment of VDJ genes, and clonotypes were defined by a unique CDR3 amino acid sequence together with V-J genes. Clonal expansion, Shannon diversity and CDR3 relatedness (CalcPairwiseDistances, ClusterSamples) were evaluated with VDJtools, and phylogenetic trees were built with CLCbio workbench. Clones with at least 8 unique UMIs were defined as expanded, with this threshold being based on coefficient-of-variation modelling across technical triplicates. TCRdb reprocessing: public reads trimmed at Q25 with fastp, clones called with MiXCR, in-frame beta chains kept. Every distinct CDR3 protein forms one entry, paired with its most common genes and DNA. For this entry, the V and J calls and clone size follow TCRdb and not the study's own pipeline. Present in this sample are 65,000 to 90,000 distinct CDR3 sequences, approximately 10% of which were seen just once. About 1.8% of the sample goes to the ten largest clones.

This clonotype was counted at least ten times. Its cognate antigen has yet to be identified. It has no much larger one-base neighbor in the sample; base qualities were not kept. CDR3 length: 16 amino acids, cysteine to phenylalanine. The entry retains the CDR3 DNA only, 48 bases that are in frame from base 1. After removal of 2 bases from V and 3 bases from J, the junction retains 7 bases not matched to a gene. Source material: PBMCs. This TCR was sampled from a man aged 40-49 years in good health. The chain uses TRBV12-3 or TRBV12-4 and TRBJ2-1, with 7 bases matching TRBD2. The CDR3 sequence is CASSLRAGVYYNEQFF. The nucleotide sequence is TGTGCCAGCAGTTTACGGGCGGGGGTTTACTACAATGAGCAGTTCTTC.